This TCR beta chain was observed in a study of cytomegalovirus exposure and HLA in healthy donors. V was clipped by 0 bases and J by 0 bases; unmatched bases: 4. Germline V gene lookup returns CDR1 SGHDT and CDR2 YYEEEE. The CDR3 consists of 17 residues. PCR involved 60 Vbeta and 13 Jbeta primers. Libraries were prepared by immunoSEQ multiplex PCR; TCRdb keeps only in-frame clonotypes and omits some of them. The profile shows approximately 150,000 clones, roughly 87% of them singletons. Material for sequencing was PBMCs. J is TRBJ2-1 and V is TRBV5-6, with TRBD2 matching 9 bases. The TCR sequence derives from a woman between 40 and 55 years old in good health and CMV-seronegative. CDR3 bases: TGTGCCAGCAGCTTGGAGGGACTAGCACGCTCCTACAATGAGCAGTTCTTC. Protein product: CASSLEGLARSYNEQFF.